This T cell receptor beta chain stems from a study of shared clonotypes between healthy human individuals. Findings of the study overall: Blood was the only sampled material, and tissue repertoires likely differ.

The assay was immunoSEQ multiplex PCR, and TCRdb's table has in-frame clones only and misses some. The data hold millions of clones, with more than 80% observed a single time. Of note for this clone: What it binds is unknown.

V shed 3 bases and J shed 5 bases, with 7 bases lying between them. The germline V gene has CDR1 GTSNPN and CDR2 SVGIG (reference sequence). The CDR3 is made up of 12 amino acids. The sample consisted of naive CD4+ T cells sorted from blood. Subset denoted: CD45RA+ positively selected. V usage is TRBV30 and J usage is TRBJ1-4, with D maybe TRBD1 (5 bases). This sequence was found in a man between 18 and 29 years old in good health. CDR3 region: CAWRQENEKLFF. The CDR3 DNA follows: TGTGCCTGGAGACAGGAGAATGAAAAACTGTTTTTT.